This T cell receptor (beta chain) was recovered during a study of blood T cell repertoires in COVID-19. Study context: From the United States, Italy and Spain came samples of acute and convalescent COVID-19. PBMCs, B-cell-depleted T cells, or T cells provided the cDNA or gDNA that made up the material.

In the authors' methods: Amplified reference gene primers provided the basis for estimating nucleated cell counts. Produced via immunoSEQ multiplex PCR; TCRdb's table is partial and in-frame only. V and J calls and clone size come straight from that table; D and trimming were deduced from the DNA. The sample lists hundreds of thousands of clones, 85% to 90% seen once, with around 0.92% in the top ten. The CDR3 is 20 residues long. Trimming pared 2 bases from V and 3 bases from J, leaving 25 bases between. Looked up from germline, CDR1 is MNHNS and CDR2 is SASEGT. This chain connects TRBV6-1 to TRBJ2-2; D is possibly TRBD1 (6 bases). This TCR derives from a man aged 18 to 29 with COVID-19, enrolled during active disease. The material sequenced was peripheral blood. In nucleotides, the CDR3 is TGTGCCAGCAGTGAAAGAGGGGCGGGCCTGGGGGCGGCGGACACCGGGGAGCTGTTTTTT. Translated, it gives CASSERGAGLGAADTGELFF.